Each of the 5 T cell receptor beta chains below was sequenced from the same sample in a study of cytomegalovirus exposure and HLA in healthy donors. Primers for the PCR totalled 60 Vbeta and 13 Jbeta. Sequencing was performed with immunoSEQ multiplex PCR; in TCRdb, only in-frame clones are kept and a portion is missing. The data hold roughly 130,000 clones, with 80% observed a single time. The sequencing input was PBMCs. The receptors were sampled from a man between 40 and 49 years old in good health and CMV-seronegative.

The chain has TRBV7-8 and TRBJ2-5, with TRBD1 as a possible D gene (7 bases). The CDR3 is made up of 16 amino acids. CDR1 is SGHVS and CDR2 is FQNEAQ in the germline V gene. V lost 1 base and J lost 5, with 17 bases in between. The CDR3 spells CASSLGSKGAGETQYF. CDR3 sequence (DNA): TGTGCCAGCAGCTTAGGGTCTAAGGGGGCGGGGGAGACCCAGTACTTC.

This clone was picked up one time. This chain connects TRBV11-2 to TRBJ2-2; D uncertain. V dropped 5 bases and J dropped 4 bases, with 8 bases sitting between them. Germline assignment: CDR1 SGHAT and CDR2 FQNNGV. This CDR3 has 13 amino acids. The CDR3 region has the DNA TGTGCCAGCAGCCCCAGGTTCACCGGGGAGCTGTTTTTT. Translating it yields CASSPRFTGELFF.

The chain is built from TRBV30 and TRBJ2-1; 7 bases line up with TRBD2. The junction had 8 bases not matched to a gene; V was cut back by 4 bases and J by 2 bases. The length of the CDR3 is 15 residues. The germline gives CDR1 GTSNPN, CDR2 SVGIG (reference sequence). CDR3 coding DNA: TGTGCCTGGAATGGGGAGGGCCAACCCTACAATGAGCAGTTCTTC. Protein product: CAWNGEGQPYNEQFF.

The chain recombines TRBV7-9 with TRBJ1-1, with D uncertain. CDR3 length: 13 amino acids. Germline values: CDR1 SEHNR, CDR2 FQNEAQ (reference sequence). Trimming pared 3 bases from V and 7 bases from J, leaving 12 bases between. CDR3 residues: CASSFPREIEAFF. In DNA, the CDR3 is TGTGCCAGCAGCTTTCCCCGGGAGATTGAAGCTTTCTTT.

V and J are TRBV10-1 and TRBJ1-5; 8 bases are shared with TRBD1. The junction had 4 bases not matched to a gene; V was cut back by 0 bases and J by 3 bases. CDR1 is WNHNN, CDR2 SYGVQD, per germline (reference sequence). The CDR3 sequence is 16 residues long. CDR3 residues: CASSESSGGVNQPQHF. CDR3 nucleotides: TGCGCCAGCAGTGAGTCGTCAGGGGGCGTCAATCAGCCCCAGCATTTT.